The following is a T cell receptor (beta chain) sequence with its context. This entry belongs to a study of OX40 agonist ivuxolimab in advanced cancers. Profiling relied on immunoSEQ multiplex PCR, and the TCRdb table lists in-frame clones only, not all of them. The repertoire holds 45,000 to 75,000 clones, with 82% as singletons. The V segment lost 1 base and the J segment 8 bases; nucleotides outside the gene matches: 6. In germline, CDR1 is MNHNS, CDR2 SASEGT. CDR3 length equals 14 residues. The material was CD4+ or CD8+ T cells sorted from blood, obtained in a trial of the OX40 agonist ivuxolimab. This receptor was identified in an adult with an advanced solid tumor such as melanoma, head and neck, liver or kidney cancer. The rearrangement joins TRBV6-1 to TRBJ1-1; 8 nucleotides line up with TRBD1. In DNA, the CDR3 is TGTGCCAGCAGTGAAGGGACAGGGTACTCCGAAGCTTTCTTT. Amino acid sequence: CASSEGTGYSEAFF.